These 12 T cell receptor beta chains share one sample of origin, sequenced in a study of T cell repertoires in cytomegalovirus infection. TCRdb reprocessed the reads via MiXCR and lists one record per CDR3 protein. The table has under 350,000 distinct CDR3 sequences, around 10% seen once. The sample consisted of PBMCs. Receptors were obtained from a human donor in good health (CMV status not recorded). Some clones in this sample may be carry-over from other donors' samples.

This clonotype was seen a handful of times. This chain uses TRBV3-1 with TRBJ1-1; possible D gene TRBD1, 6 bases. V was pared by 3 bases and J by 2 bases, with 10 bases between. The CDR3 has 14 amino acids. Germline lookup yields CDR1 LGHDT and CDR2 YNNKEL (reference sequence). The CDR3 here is CASSQHRDNTEAFF. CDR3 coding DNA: TGTGCCAGCAGCCAGCACAGGGACAACACTGAAGCTTTCTTT.

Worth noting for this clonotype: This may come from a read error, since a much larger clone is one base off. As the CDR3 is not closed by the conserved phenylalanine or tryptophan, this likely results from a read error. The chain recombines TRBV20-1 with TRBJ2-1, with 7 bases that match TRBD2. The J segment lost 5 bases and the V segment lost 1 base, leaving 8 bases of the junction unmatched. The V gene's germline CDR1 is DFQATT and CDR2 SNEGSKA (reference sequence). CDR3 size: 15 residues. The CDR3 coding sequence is TGCAGTGCTAGAGTAGGGTCCGGGGGGAACAATGAGCAGTTCTCC. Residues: CSARVGSGGNNEQFS.

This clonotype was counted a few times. The CDR3 nucleotides are TGCAGCGTGACTAGGACAGGGGATGGCTACACCTTC. Its protein is CSVTRTGDGYTF. The V call is TRBV29-1, the J call TRBJ1-2, with 9 nucleotides matching TRBD1. V lost 6 bases and J lost 6; bases outside the gene matches: 5. The germline CDR1 and CDR2 sequences are SQVTM and ANQGSEA. This CDR3 region has 12 residues.

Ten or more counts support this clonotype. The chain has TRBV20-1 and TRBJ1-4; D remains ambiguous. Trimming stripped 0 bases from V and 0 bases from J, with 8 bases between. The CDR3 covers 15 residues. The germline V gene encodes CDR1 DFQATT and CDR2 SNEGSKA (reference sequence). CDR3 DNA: TGCAGTGCTAGAGATCCGAGTACAACTAATGAAAAACTGTTTTTT. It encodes CSARDPSTTNEKLFF.

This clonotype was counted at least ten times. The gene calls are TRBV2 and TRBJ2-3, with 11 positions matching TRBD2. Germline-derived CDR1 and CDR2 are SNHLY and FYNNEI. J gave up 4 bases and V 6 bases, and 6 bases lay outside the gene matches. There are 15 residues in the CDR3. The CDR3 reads CASSLTSGVADTQYF. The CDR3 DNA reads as TGTGCCAGCAGCTTGACTAGCGGGGTCGCAGATACGCAGTATTTT.

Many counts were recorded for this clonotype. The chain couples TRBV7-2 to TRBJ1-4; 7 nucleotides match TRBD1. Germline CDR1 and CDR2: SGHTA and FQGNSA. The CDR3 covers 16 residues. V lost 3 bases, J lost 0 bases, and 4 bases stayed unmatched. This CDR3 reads CASSLTGLTTNEKLFF. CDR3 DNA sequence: TGTGCCAGCAGCTTGACAGGGCTGACAACTAATGAAAAACTGTTTTTT.

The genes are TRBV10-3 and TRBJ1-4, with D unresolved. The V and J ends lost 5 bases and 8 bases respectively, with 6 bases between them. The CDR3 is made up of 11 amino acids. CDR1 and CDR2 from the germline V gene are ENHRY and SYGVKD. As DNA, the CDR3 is TGTGCCATCAGTACCGGGGAAAAACTGTTTTTT. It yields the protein CAISTGEKLFF.

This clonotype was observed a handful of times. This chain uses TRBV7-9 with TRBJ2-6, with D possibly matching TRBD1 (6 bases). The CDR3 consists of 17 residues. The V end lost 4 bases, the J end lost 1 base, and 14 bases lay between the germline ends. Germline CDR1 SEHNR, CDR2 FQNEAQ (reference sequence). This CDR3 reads CASSYYLGQSGANVLTF. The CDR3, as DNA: TGTGCCAGCAGCTACTACCTTGGACAGTCTGGGGCCAACGTCCTGACTTTC.

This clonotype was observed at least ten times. The DNA for the CDR3 is TGTGCCAGCAGTTATAGCCTAGGGGCAGGCGAGCAGTACGTC. Translated, it gives CASSYSLGAGEQYV. The chain uses TRBV6-1 and TRBJ2-7, with D perhaps matching TRBD1 (5 bases). Trimming took off 5 bases at V and 6 bases at J, with 17 bases between the two ends. CDR1 and CDR2 from the germline V gene are MNHNS and SASEGT. This CDR3 spans 14 amino acids.

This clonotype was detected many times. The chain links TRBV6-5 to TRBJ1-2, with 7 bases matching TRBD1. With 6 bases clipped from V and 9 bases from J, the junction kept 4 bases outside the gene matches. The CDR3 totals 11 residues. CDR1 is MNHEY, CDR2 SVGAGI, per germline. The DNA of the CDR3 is TGTGCCAGCAGCACAGGGGCCCGCTACACCTTC. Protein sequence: CASSTGARYTF.

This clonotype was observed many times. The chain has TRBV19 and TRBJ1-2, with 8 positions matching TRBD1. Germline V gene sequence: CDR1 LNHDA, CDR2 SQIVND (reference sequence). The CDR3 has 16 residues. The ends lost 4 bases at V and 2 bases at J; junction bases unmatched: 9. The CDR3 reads CASSTDAGGRNYGYTF. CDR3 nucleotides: TGTGCCAGTAGTACCGACGCAGGGGGCCGGAACTATGGCTACACCTTC.

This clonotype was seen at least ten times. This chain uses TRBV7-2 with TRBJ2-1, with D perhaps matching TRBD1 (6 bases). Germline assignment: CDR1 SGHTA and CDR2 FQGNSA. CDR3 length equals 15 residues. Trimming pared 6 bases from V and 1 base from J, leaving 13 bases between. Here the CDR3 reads CASSTQGSSYNEQFF. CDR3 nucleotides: TGTGCCAGCAGTACACAGGGTTCTTCCTACAATGAGCAGTTCTTC.